Listed here are 17 T cell receptor beta chains from one sample, sequenced in a study of naive and memory T cell subsets. Amplification of ligated cDNA took four PCR rounds with SP2 and nested alpha and beta constant primers. TCRdb reprocessed the UMI-ligation and nested PCR reads via MiXCR and lists one record per CDR3 protein. The profile shows 40,000 or so distinct CDR3 sequences, 9.5% to 12% of them singletons. Treatment: skin biopsy from PPD injection site in Mantoux-positive individual. The library had UMIs added by 3' ligation of an oligonucleotide to TCR cDNA. Source: skin, taken from a tuberculin skin test site. The source is an adult in good health.

This clonotype was observed a few times. The chain carries TRBV20-1 and TRBJ2-1; D gene unclear. CDR3 length: 14 residues. The V and J ends lost 3 bases and 4 bases respectively, with 13 bases between them. The germline V gene has CDR1 DFQATT and CDR2 SNEGSKA (reference sequence). For the CDR3, the DNA is TGCAGTGCTAGGGGCTATCTACAGTACAATGAGCAGTTCTTC. Protein product: CSARGYLQYNEQFF.

V is TRBV11-2 and J is TRBJ2-5, with 13 nucleotides matching TRBD2. Germline CDR1 is SGHAT and CDR2 is FQNNGV. The V gene end was trimmed by 2 bases and the J gene end by 5 bases; junction bases not matched to a gene: 8. The CDR3 is 17 residues long. This CDR3 reads CASSLNGRLAGGETQYF. DNA of the CDR3: TGTGCCAGCAGCTTAAACGGCAGACTAGCGGGGGGTGAGACCCAGTACTTC.

This clonotype has only a few counts. DNA for the CDR3: TGTGCCAGCACCACCACCGGAAAAGATACGCAGTATTTT. Translation: CASTTTGKDTQYF. V and J are TRBV27 and TRBJ2-3; D ambiguous. The CDR3 has 13 residues. V dropped 7 bases and J dropped 5 bases, with 13 bases sitting between them. Germline V CDR1 and CDR2: MNHEY, SMNVEV (reference sequence).

This clonotype came up many times. V usage is TRBV20-1 and J usage is TRBJ2-5; the match to TRBD2 covers 7 bases. Germline values: CDR1 DFQATT, CDR2 SNEGSKA (reference sequence). CDR3 size: 13 residues. Trimming at V came to 6 bases and at J to 7 bases, leaving 11 bases not matched to a gene. CDR3 nucleotide sequence: TGCAGTGCCTCTTGGGAGGGGTCGGGGACCCAGTACTTC. Protein: CSASWEGSGTQYF.

This clonotype was seen ten or more times. This chain connects TRBV20-1 to TRBJ2-7; 9 bases are a match to TRBD1. This CDR3 comprises 15 residues. CDR1 and CDR2 (germline): DFQATT, SNEGSKA (reference sequence). Trimming at V came to 2 bases and at J to 4 bases, leaving 9 bases not matched to a gene. For the CDR3, the DNA is TGCAGTGCTAGAATGGGACAGGGTATCGGTTACGAGCAGTACTTC. Protein sequence: CSARMGQGIGYEQYF.

V and J are TRBV10-2 and TRBJ1-4, with 10 bases identical to TRBD1. The germline gives CDR1 WSHSY, CDR2 SAAADI. This CDR3 spans 14 amino acids. J was trimmed by 2 bases and V by 8 bases; bases with no gene match: 2. CDR3 in amino acids: CASRDRGTNEKLFF. CDR3 bases: TGCGCCAGCCGGGACAGGGGTACTAATGAAAAACTGTTTTTT.

This clonotype was counted ten times or more. The chain couples TRBV20-1 to TRBJ2-1, with D uncertain. Germline values: CDR1 DFQATT, CDR2 SNEGSKA (reference sequence). The CDR3 sequence is 13 residues long. V dropped 0 bases and J dropped 6 bases, with 9 bases sitting between them. The CDR3 loop is CSAREDPSNEQFF. CDR3 bases: TGCAGTGCTAGAGAAGACCCGAGCAATGAGCAGTTCTTC.

This clonotype was found many times. This chain links TRBV28 with TRBJ2-3, with D uncertain. The germline CDR1 and CDR2 sequences are MDHEN and SYDVKM. The CDR3 covers 12 residues. The V and J ends lost 4 bases and 4 bases respectively, with 6 bases between them. CDR3 nucleotide sequence: TGTGCCAGCAGTTCCCCTCCAGATACGCAGTATTTT. Residues: CASSSPPDTQYF. The entire variable domain, with the rest obtained from reference TRBV28 and TRBJ2-3, is as follows: DVKVTQSSRYLVKRTGEKVFLECVQDMDHENMFWYRQDPGLGLRLIYFSYDVKMKEKGDIPEGYSVSREKKERFSLILESASTNQTSMYLCASSSPPDTQYFGPGTRLTVL.

This clonotype was seen a few times. The CDR3 nucleotides read TGCGCCAGCAGCCCGGGACAGCCGAACACTGAAGCTTTCTTT. Its translation is CASSPGQPNTEAFF. The chain links TRBV5-1 to TRBJ1-1; 7 bases align to TRBD1. Germline values: CDR1 SGHRS, CDR2 YFSETQ. With 4 bases clipped from V and 1 base from J, the junction kept 4 bases outside the gene matches. The length of the CDR3 is 14 residues.

There are many counts of this clonotype. J is TRBJ2-2 and V is TRBV20-1, with no clear D. V was pared by 5 bases and J by 0 bases, with 13 bases between. CDR3 length: 15 residues. Germline V gives CDR1 DFQATT, CDR2 SNEGSKA (reference sequence). The CDR3 bases are TGCAGTGCTCGCAAGGAGCGCGCGAACACCGGGGAGCTGTTTTTT. Translating it yields CSARKERANTGELFF.

V usage is TRBV20-1 and J usage is TRBJ2-5, with D possibly being TRBD1 (5 bases). This CDR3 has 13 amino acids. The germline V gene has CDR1 DFQATT and CDR2 SNEGSKA (reference sequence). V lost 6 bases and J lost 4, with 15 bases in between. This CDR3 is CSAASTVRETQYF. The DNA for the CDR3 is TGCAGTGCGGCATCGACAGTGCGAGAGACCCAGTACTTC.

This clonotype was seen only a few times. V is TRBV5-1 and J is TRBJ2-3; 9 nucleotides align to TRBD1. Losses at the gene ends were 0 bases for V and 3 bases for J; bases not matched to a gene: 5. This CDR3 contains 16 residues. Per the germline V gene, CDR1 is SGHRS and CDR2 is YFSETQ. In DNA form, the CDR3 reads TGCGCCAGCAGCTTGGCCGGGACAGGGAAGACAGATACGCAGTATTTT. This codes for CASSLAGTGKTDTQYF.

This clonotype has a count of ten or more. CDR3 sequence: CASSSGGRSTDTQYF. CDR3 nucleotides: TGTGCCAGCAGCTCAGGGGGACGAAGCACAGATACGCAGTATTTT. The V and J genes are TRBV7-8 and TRBJ2-3; TRBD1 matches 7 bases. The CDR3 consists of 15 residues. The V segment lost 4 bases and the J segment 0 bases; nucleotides outside the gene matches: 4. CDR1 and CDR2 (germline): SGHVS, FQNEAQ.

This clonotype has just a few counts. The chain carries TRBV29-1 and TRBJ1-1; 7 positions match TRBD1. The germline gives CDR1 SQVTM, CDR2 ANQGSEA. The CDR3 is 15 residues long. V lost 3 bases and J lost 1; bases outside the gene matches: 8. CDR3 loop: CSVDRPGGGNTEAFF. In DNA form, the CDR3 reads TGCAGCGTTGATCGGCCAGGGGGGGGGAACACTGAAGCTTTCTTT.

The rearrangement uses TRBV12-3 or TRBV12-4 and TRBJ2-2, with D perhaps matching TRBD1 or TRBD2 (6 bases each). The ends were cut back, 6 bases at V and 1 base at J, with 9 bases in the middle. This CDR3 region has 14 residues. The CDR3: CASRRGVNTGELFF. Written as DNA, the CDR3 is TGTGCCAGCAGAAGGGGGGTGAACACCGGGGAGCTGTTTTTT.

At least ten counts were recorded for this clonotype. The chain uses TRBV5-1 and TRBJ2-4; 10 nucleotides match TRBD1. Germline CDR1 is SGHRS and CDR2 is YFSETQ. This CDR3 has 16 residues. J lost 8 bases, V lost 4 bases, and 12 bases had no gene match. The CDR3 DNA reads TGCGCCAGCAGCCCCACCGGGACAGGGGCGCGTGACATTCAGTACTTC. It translates to CASSPTGTGARDIQYF.

This clonotype has a handful of counts. This chain links TRBV23-1 with TRBJ2-3, with 9 bases aligning to TRBD2. TRBV23-1 is labeled an ORF, and its function is uncertain. The CDR3 sequence is 18 residues long. V lost 4 bases and J lost 0; bases outside the gene matches: 11. The CDR3 DNA reads TGCGCCAGCAGTCCGATTAGCGGGAGAGGATCTAGCACAGATACGCAGTATTTT. This gives the protein CASSPISGRGSSTDTQYF.